Presented here are 26 T cell receptor beta chains from one specimen sequenced in a study of blood T cell repertoires in COVID-19. Only in-frame clones appear in the TCRdb table, and some are missing; sequencing was by immunoSEQ multiplex PCR. The sample lists about 190,000 clones, 70% to 90% occurring once. The specimen was peripheral blood. The receptor source for this set is a man aged 65 to 85 with active or convalescent COVID-19.

The chain is built from TRBV19 and TRBJ2-7; 7 positions match TRBD2. V was clipped by 3 bases and J by 6 bases; unmatched bases: 11. This CDR3 has 15 residues. Germline V lookup: CDR1 LNHDA, CDR2 SQIVND (reference sequence). DNA of the CDR3: TGTGCCAGTAGTATGGGAACGGGAGGAATAGGCGAGCAGTACTTC. Its protein product is CASSMGTGGIGEQYF.

The chain links TRBV20-1 to TRBJ2-3, with D possibly being TRBD2 (6 bases). The CDR3 consists of 11 residues. Germline V gene sequence: CDR1 DFQATT, CDR2 SNEGSKA (reference sequence). Trimming stripped 6 bases from V and 6 bases from J, with 10 bases between. This CDR3 is CSAQRGDTQYF. CDR3 sequence (DNA): TGCAGTGCCCAACGGGGGGATACGCAGTATTTT.

The V and J genes are TRBV28 and TRBJ2-3; D ambiguous. This CDR3 is 16 amino acids long. V was clipped by 1 base and J by 2 bases, with 13 bases between them. CDR1 is MDHEN and CDR2 is SYDVKM in the germline V gene. The CDR3 DNA is TGTGCCAGCAGTTTATTATCGGGTATACTCACAGATACGCAGTATTTT. It codes for CASSLLSGILTDTQYF.

This clone is a singleton in its sample. The rearrangement uses TRBV10-3 and TRBJ2-2, with TRBD2 matching over 14 bases. Germline loops: CDR1 ENHRY, CDR2 SYGVKD. With 2 bases clipped from V and 6 bases from J, the junction kept 2 bases outside the gene matches. The CDR3 consists of 16 residues. The CDR3 loop reads CAISEPTSGRAGELFF. The CDR3 DNA reads TGTGCCATCAGTGAGCCGACTAGCGGGAGGGCCGGGGAGCTGTTTTTT.

The rearrangement links TRBV5-1 to TRBJ2-5, with TRBD1 matching 8 bases. CDR1 and CDR2 (germline): SGHRS, YFSETQ. Trimming removed 0 bases from V and 3 bases from J; junction bases left unmatched: 4. This CDR3 spans 15 amino acids. CDR3 protein: CASSLGGTGKETQYF. CDR3 DNA sequence: TGCGCCAGCAGCTTGGGTGGGACAGGTAAAGAGACCCAGTACTTC.

The chain links TRBV20-1 to TRBJ2-7; no firm D call. The V end was cut by 7 bases, the J end by 3 bases, with 7 bases between. CDR3 length: 10 amino acids. The germline V gene has CDR1 DFQATT and CDR2 SNEGSKA (reference sequence). The CDR3 DNA sequence: TGCAGTGGTGGCCACTACGAGCAGTACTTC. It specifies CSGGHYEQYF.

The rearrangement links TRBV30 to TRBJ1-5, with no clear D. Germline V gene lookup returns CDR1 GTSNPN and CDR2 SVGIG (reference sequence). The CDR3 loop spans 11 amino acids. The ends were cut back, 4 bases at V and 6 bases at J, with 7 bases in the middle. The CDR3 DNA follows: TGTGCCTGGATGCGGGCTCAGCCCCAGCATTTT. This translates into CAWMRAQPQHF.

The J gene is TRBJ2-2, the V gene TRBV11-2, with TRBD1 as a possible D gene (6 bases). CDR3 size: 15 residues. Trimming shortened V by 2 bases and J by 7 bases, and 14 bases separated the two germline ends. Germline V gives CDR1 SGHAT, CDR2 FQNNGV. The CDR3 loop reads CASSLPRGGGGELFF. DNA for the CDR3: TGTGCCAGCAGCTTACCCAGGGGCGGAGGCGGGGAGCTGTTTTTT. The complete variable domain, with remaining parts taken from reference TRBV11-2 and TRBJ2-2, reads EAGVAQSPRYKIIEKRQSVAFWCNPISGHATLYWYQQILGQGPKLLIQFQNNGVVDDSQLPKDRFSAERLKGVDSTLKIQPAKLEDSAVYLCASSLPRGGGGELFFGEGSRLTVL.

The chain has TRBV6-6 and TRBJ2-5; no definite D call. Between the trimmed V and J ends, which lost 2 bases and 1 base, there was a span of 11 bases. CDR1 is MNHNY and CDR2 is SVGAGI in the germline V gene (reference sequence). The CDR3 has 15 residues. CDR3: CASSYPDLAQETQYF. CDR3 in DNA: TGTGCCAGCAGTTACCCCGACTTAGCCCAAGAGACCCAGTACTTC.

This clone was seen more than once but under ten times. The rearrangement uses TRBV18 and TRBJ2-2; D not certain. Between the trimmed V and J ends, which lost 3 bases and 1 base, there was a span of 15 bases. Per the germline V gene, CDR1 is KGHSH and CDR2 is LQKENI. The CDR3 is made up of 17 amino acids. The CDR3: CASSPPNSPRNTGELFF. CDR3 in DNA: TGTGCCAGCTCACCTCCGAACAGCCCCAGGAACACCGGGGAGCTGTTTTTT.

The chain has TRBV12-2 and TRBJ1-1. TRBV12-2 is reported as a pseudogene. The CDR3 loop spans 15 amino acids. This CDR3 reads CASRLVGGPSTEAFF. The CDR3, as DNA: TGTGCAAGTCGCTTAGTGGGGGGACCGAGCACTGAAGCTTTCTTT.

V and J are TRBV7-9 and TRBJ2-3; tentatively, D is TRBD2 (5 bases). The CDR3 sequence is 18 residues long. The ends were cut back, 4 bases at V and 1 base at J, with 21 bases in the middle. Germline CDR1 reads SEHNR; CDR2 reads FQNEAQ (reference sequence). The CDR3 here is CASSSRASQTAGTDTQYF. Written as DNA, the CDR3 is TGTGCCAGCAGCTCGAGGGCCTCCCAAACGGCGGGCACAGATACGCAGTATTTT.

The rearrangement links TRBV10-1 to TRBJ2-1; 11 bases match TRBD2. The CDR3 has 14 amino acids. The V segment lost 3 bases and the J segment 11 bases; nucleotides outside the gene matches: 6. From germline, CDR1 is WNHNN and CDR2 SYGVQD (reference sequence). The CDR3 reads CASSELAGALKQFF. CDR3 coding DNA: TGCGCCAGCAGTGAACTAGCGGGAGCCTTGAAGCAGTTCTTC.

The chain employs TRBV7-2 and TRBJ2-2, with TRBD1 as a possible D gene (6 bases). This CDR3 is built from 16 residues. The germline CDR1 and CDR2 sequences are SGHTA and FQGNSA. Trimming cost V 4 bases and J 4 bases, with 16 bases left between them. The CDR3 protein is CASSSLGGYGTGELFF. Here the CDR3 DNA reads TGTGCCAGCAGCTCATTAGGGGGATACGGCACCGGGGAGCTGTTTTTT. The variable domain in full, completed from reference TRBV7-2 and TRBJ2-2, reads GAGVSQSPSNKVTEKGKDVELRCDPISGHTALYWYRQSLGQGLEFLIYFQGNSAPDKSGLPSDRFSAERTGGSVSTLTIQRTQQEDSAVYLCASSSLGGYGTGELFFGEGSRLTVL.

The chain combines TRBV10-3 with TRBJ2-3; D ambiguous. V was clipped by 3 bases and J by 6 bases, with 10 bases between them. Germline loops: CDR1 ENHRY, CDR2 SYGVKD. This CDR3 is 13 amino acids long. This chain's CDR3 is CAISEESRDTQYF. In nucleotides, the CDR3 is TGTGCCATCAGTGAAGAATCCAGGGATACGCAGTATTTT.

This rearrangement joins TRBV14 to TRBJ1-3; 7 nucleotides agree with TRBD1. Germline lookup yields CDR1 SGHDN and CDR2 FVKESK. V lost 4 bases and J lost 0; bases outside the gene matches: 12. The length of the CDR3 is 18 residues. CDR3 loop: CASSPGGQTTYSGNTIYF. In DNA, the CDR3 is TGTGCCAGCAGCCCCGGGGGACAGACGACCTACTCTGGAAACACCATATATTTT. The variable domain in full, with the rest retrieved from reference TRBV14 and TRBJ1-3, is EAGVTQFPSHSVIEKGQTVTLRCDPISGHDNLYWYRRVMGKEIKFLLHFVKESKQDESGMPNNRFLAERTGGTYSTLKVQPAELEDSGVYFCASSPGGQTTYSGNTIYFGEGSWLTVV.

In its sample, this clone was seen a few times. The V gene is TRBV6-5, the J gene TRBJ2-7; tentatively, D is TRBD1 (6 bases). CDR3 size: 14 residues. V gave up 6 bases and J gave up 4 bases, with 16 bases separating them. Germline V gene lookup returns CDR1 MNHEY and CDR2 SVGAGI. The chain's CDR3 is CASSPGIDRYEQYF. The CDR3, as DNA: TGTGCCAGCAGCCCCGGCATCGACAGGTACGAGCAGTACTTC.

This chain connects TRBV18 to TRBJ2-7; D is unclear. V dropped 6 bases and J dropped 2 bases, with 14 bases sitting between them. The CDR3 spans 14 residues. Germline V gives CDR1 KGHSH, CDR2 LQKENI. CDR3 in amino acids: CASSPIYPPYEQYF. The CDR3 DNA reads TGTGCCAGCTCGCCCATCTATCCACCCTACGAGCAGTACTTC. Supplemented by reference TRBV18 and TRBJ2-7, the full variable domain reads NAGVMQNPRHLVRRRGQEARLRCSPMKGHSHVYWYRQLPEEGLKFMVYLQKENIIDESGMPKERFSAEFPKEGPSILRIQQVVRGDSAAYFCASSPIYPPYEQYFGPGTRLTVT.

Worth noting for this clone: Compared with germline, one end of the junction differs, possibly owing to a read error. The genes are TRBV7-7 and TRBJ1-6; 7 bases line up with TRBD1. Per germline, CDR1 SSHAT and CDR2 FNYEAQ (reference sequence). The CDR3 has 18 residues. CDR3 in DNA: TGTGCTAGCAGCCCACAGGGGCCGACCCTACTCCGAAATTCACCCCTCCACTTT. Protein sequence: CASSPQGPTLLRNSPLHF.

The sample holds one count of this clone. This sequence joins TRBV6-2 or TRBV6-3 and TRBJ2-7; D gene ambiguous. CDR1 and CDR2 (germline): MNHEY, SVGEGT. V dropped 0 bases and J dropped 0 bases, with 6 bases sitting between them. The CDR3 has 14 residues. CDR3 nucleotide sequence: TGTGCCAGCAGTTACTCGACACTCTCCTACGAGCAGTACTTC. Residues: CASSYSTLSYEQYF.

Regarding this clone: This CDR3 is also generated by other DNA sequences in the sample. The genes are TRBV7-2 and TRBJ2-3; tentative D call: TRBD2 (5 bases). Germline CDR1 SGHTA, CDR2 FQGNSA. Trimming pared 7 bases from V and 0 bases from J, leaving 8 bases between. The CDR3 covers 13 residues. The CDR3 region is CASTGGSTDTQYF. For the CDR3, the DNA is TGTGCCAGCACTGGCGGGAGCACAGATACGCAGTATTTT.

V and J are TRBV19 and TRBJ1-5, with 8 bases that match TRBD1. Germline values: CDR1 LNHDA, CDR2 SQIVND (reference sequence). The CDR3 runs 18 residues. Trimming cost V 5 bases and J 0 bases; bases outside gene matches: 12. Here the CDR3 reads CASSWVAGGLFSNQPQHF. CDR3 bases: TGTGCCAGTAGTTGGGTCGCAGGGGGCCTTTTTAGCAATCAGCCCCAGCATTTT.

This clone was recorded only once. The chain combines TRBV28 with TRBJ1-1; 8 nucleotides align to TRBD1. The ends lost 7 bases at V and 8 bases at J; junction bases unmatched: 9. The CDR3 length is 13 residues. Germline-derived CDR1 and CDR2 are MDHEN and SYDVKM. CDR3 amino acids: CASNLGAGGEAFF. DNA for the CDR3: TGTGCCAGCAACCTAGGGGCAGGGGGCGAAGCTTTCTTT.

This chain joins TRBV7-2 and TRBJ1-2, with TRBD1 as a possible D gene (5 bases). The CDR3 spans 15 residues. V dropped 5 bases and J dropped 2 bases, with 15 bases sitting between them. Germline lookup yields CDR1 SGHTA and CDR2 FQGNSA. In DNA form, the CDR3 reads TGTGCCAGCAGCAAAGACAGAATGACGAACTATGGCTACACCTTC. Translated, it gives CASSKDRMTNYGYTF.

The chain is built from TRBV28 and TRBJ1-1; a weak D match, TRBD1 (5 bases). Germline V gene sequence: CDR1 MDHEN, CDR2 SYDVKM. The CDR3 totals 14 residues. Between the trimmed V and J ends, which lost 5 bases and 3 bases, there was a span of 13 bases. CDR3 nucleotide sequence: TGTGCCAGCAGTCCGGCCCGGGGGGACACTGAAGCTTTCTTT. Its translation is CASSPARGDTEAFF.

The chain links TRBV3-1 (or the pseudogene TRBV3-2) to TRBJ1-4; 8 positions match TRBD1. CDR3 length equals 17 residues. Per the germline V gene, CDR1 is LGHDT and CDR2 is YNNKEL (reference sequence). V lost 5 bases and J lost 3; bases outside the gene matches: 11. CDR3 amino acids: CASSLNNQGAANEKLFF. CDR3 in DNA: TGTGCCAGCAGCTTAAATAATCAGGGGGCGGCTAATGAAAAACTGTTTTTT.